This entry lists 27 T cell receptor beta chains sequenced from one sample in a study of T cells in Graves' hyperthyroidism and ophthalmopathy. RNA transcripts served as the template for amplifying TCR beta CDR3 regions. In the first-round RT-PCR of the TCR CDR3, the HTBI primer set was used. Using its own MiXCR run on the multiplex PCR reads, TCRdb lists one record per CDR3 protein. The table shows around 400,000 distinct CDR3 sequences, with 20% to 25% occurring only once. Sequenced material: blood. All receptors come from a man aged 50 to 60 with Graves' hyperthyroidism.

This clonotype occurred a few times. The chain joins TRBV9 to TRBJ2-5; TRBD2 matches 13 bases. The junction had 9 bases not matched to a gene; V was cut back by 0 bases and J by 4 bases. The CDR3 covers 18 residues. From germline, CDR1 is SGDLS and CDR2 YYNGEE. DNA of the CDR3: TGTGCCAGCAGCGTAGGGACTAGCGGGAGTGGAAGAGTAGAGACCCAGTACTTC. Encoded protein: CASSVGTSGSGRVETQYF.

Only a few counts were recorded for this clonotype. This rearrangement joins TRBV7-2 to TRBJ2-5; possibly TRBD1 for D (6 bases). This CDR3 comprises 13 residues. Germline V gene data show CDR1 as SGHTA and CDR2 as FQGNSA. V dropped 6 bases and J dropped 3 bases, with 11 bases sitting between them. The CDR3 protein is CASSRDIKETQYF. The CDR3, as DNA: TGTGCCAGCAGTCGGGACATTAAAGAGACCCAGTACTTC.

There are many counts of this clonotype. The genes are TRBV6-1 and TRBJ2-3, with TRBD1 matching 11 bases. Trimming at V came to 6 bases and at J to 5 bases, leaving 10 bases not matched to a gene. The CDR3 length is 16 residues. The germline gives CDR1 MNHNS, CDR2 SASEGT. The CDR3 sequence: CASRASTGQGEDTQYF. As DNA, the CDR3 is TGTGCCAGCAGAGCCTCGACGGGACAGGGGGAAGATACGCAGTATTTT.

This clonotype was observed many times. This chain joins TRBV7-9 and TRBJ2-1, with TRBD2 matching over 9 bases. The CDR3 sequence is 15 residues long. Germline CDR1 reads SEHNR; CDR2 reads FQNEAQ (reference sequence). V shed 2 bases, J shed 7 bases, and the junction held 6 bases outside the gene matches. CDR3: CASSLLSGRLNEQFF. The CDR3, as DNA: TGTGCCAGCAGCTTACTTAGCGGGAGATTGAATGAGCAGTTCTTC.

V usage is TRBV6-2 or TRBV6-3 and J usage is TRBJ2-1, with TRBD2 matching 9 bases. This CDR3 region has 13 residues. With V trimmed by 8 bases and J by 4 bases, 3 bases remained unmatched. Germline-derived CDR1 and CDR2 are MNHEY and SVGEGT. The CDR3 bases are TGTGCCAGCGGGACTAGCTTGTACAATGAGCAGTTCTTC. Amino acids: CASGTSLYNEQFF.

There are many counts of this clonotype. The chain uses TRBV11-3 and TRBJ2-1; D might be TRBD2 (6 bases). Germline CDR1 SGHNT, CDR2 YENEEA. The CDR3 contains 14 residues. Trimming took off 4 bases at V and 4 bases at J, with 11 bases between the two ends. CDR3 in DNA: TGTGCCAGCAGCTCCGGGAGTCCTTACAATGAGCAGTTCTTC. Protein: CASSSGSPYNEQFF. The full variable domain, rest sourced from reference TRBV11-3 and TRBJ2-1, is EAGVVQSPRYKIIEKKQPVAFWCNPISGHNTLYWYLQNLGQGPELLIRYENEEAVDDSQLPKDRFSAERLKGVDSTLKIQPAELGDSAVYLCASSSGSPYNEQFFGPGTRLTVL.

There are many counts of this clonotype. The chain joins TRBV5-1 to TRBJ2-1; D call uncertain. This CDR3 spans 14 amino acids. Trimming pared 3 bases from V and 5 bases from J, leaving 12 bases between. Germline V gene lookup returns CDR1 SGHRS and CDR2 YFSETQ. The CDR3 is CASSSDRWDNEQFF. CDR3 in DNA: TGCGCCAGCAGCTCAGACCGGTGGGACAATGAGCAGTTCTTC.

A few counts support this clonotype. The V gene is TRBV10-3, the J gene TRBJ1-6; D gene unclear. The ends were cut back, 6 bases at V and 0 bases at J, with 6 bases in the middle. The CDR3 is 14 residues long. CDR1 and CDR2 from the germline V gene are ENHRY and SYGVKD. CDR3: CAIRGSSYNSPLHF. The CDR3 DNA sequence: TGTGCCATCAGGGGAAGCTCCTATAATTCACCCCTCCACTTT.

This clonotype has more than one count but fewer than ten. This rearrangement joins TRBV7-2 to TRBJ2-7, with 8 bases matching TRBD1. V was clipped by 5 bases and J by 4 bases; unmatched bases: 16. This CDR3 region has 17 residues. Germline values: CDR1 SGHTA, CDR2 FQGNSA. This CDR3 is CASSKQGARFLSYEQYF. CDR3 sequence (DNA): TGTGCCAGCAGCAAGCAGGGGGCGCGTTTCCTCTCTTACGAGCAGTACTTC.

The chain uses TRBV11-2 and TRBJ2-5, with D tentatively TRBD1 (6 bases). The CDR3 has 15 amino acids. The germline V gene encodes CDR1 SGHAT and CDR2 FQNNGV. Trimming removed 1 base from V and 2 bases from J, with 11 bases in between. This chain's CDR3 is CASSLGQVGQETQYF. The CDR3 DNA reads TGTGCCAGCAGCTTAGGACAGGTCGGTCAAGAGACCCAGTACTTC.

A few counts support this clonotype. The rearrangement uses TRBV28 and TRBJ2-1, with D possibly being TRBD1 (5 bases). Germline-derived CDR1 and CDR2 are MDHEN and SYDVKM. The CDR3 is 15 residues long. V lost 6 bases and J 1 base, leaving 13 bases between the germline ends. CDR3 region: CASSDGPGSYNEQFF. The CDR3 DNA is TGTGCCAGCAGCGACGGACCAGGGTCCTACAATGAGCAGTTCTTC.

CDR3 loop: CASGPSGYTF. In DNA form, the CDR3 reads TGTGCCTCCGGGCCGAGTGGCTACACCTTC. The chain combines TRBV30 with TRBJ1-2; D gene ambiguous. Germline assignment: CDR1 GTSNPN and CDR2 SVGIG (reference sequence). This CDR3 contains 10 residues. V dropped 7 bases and J dropped 7 bases, with 10 bases sitting between them.

The V and J genes are TRBV19 and TRBJ1-1, with D tentatively TRBD1 (5 bases). The CDR3 has 15 residues. The V and J ends lost 9 bases and 3 bases respectively, with 20 bases between them. Germline CDR1 is LNHDA and CDR2 is SQIVND (reference sequence). The CDR3 reads CASIRPGRGDTEAFF. CDR3 DNA: TGTGCCAGCATTCGTCCAGGGAGGGGAGACACTGAAGCTTTCTTT.

The chain has TRBV9 and TRBJ2-7; D gene uncertain. V lost 4 bases and J lost 0, with 11 bases in between. The CDR3 consists of 14 residues. Germline V gene lookup returns CDR1 SGDLS and CDR2 YYNGEE. The CDR3 sequence: CASSPRLSSYEQYF. The CDR3 region has the DNA TGTGCCAGCAGCCCCCGCCTTAGCTCCTACGAGCAGTACTTC.

J is TRBJ2-3 and V is TRBV14; 8 bases map to TRBD1. The CDR3 covers 16 residues. The germline V gene encodes CDR1 SGHDN and CDR2 FVKESK. With 4 bases clipped from V and 2 bases from J, the junction kept 8 bases outside the gene matches. CDR3 residues: CASSPWTGRTTDTQYF. The DNA of the CDR3 is TGTGCCAGCAGCCCGTGGACAGGGAGGACCACAGATACGCAGTATTTT.

This clonotype was counted between two and nine times. The V and J genes are TRBV3-1 and TRBJ1-1; D is unclear. The CDR3 has 12 amino acids. Germline V lookup: CDR1 LGHDT, CDR2 YNNKEL (reference sequence). V lost 1 base, J lost 7 bases, and 7 bases lay in between. CDR3 residues: CASSQVANEAFF. The CDR3 DNA reads as TGTGCCAGCAGCCAAGTAGCTAATGAAGCTTTCTTT.

The sample holds a few counts of this clonotype. This chain joins TRBV5-1 and TRBJ2-1; the match to TRBD2 covers 9 bases. Looked up from germline, CDR1 is SGHRS and CDR2 is YFSETQ. Trimming took 4 bases from V and 9 from J; bases not matched to a gene: 14. The CDR3 loop spans 16 amino acids. CDR3 amino acids: CASSPPVGLASSEQFF. The CDR3 DNA is TGCGCCAGCAGCCCCCCGGTTGGACTAGCGTCCTCTGAGCAGTTCTTC.

The sample holds a few counts of this clonotype. The chain employs TRBV12-3 or TRBV12-4 and TRBJ2-2, with D possibly called TRBD1 or TRBD2 (5 bases each). The V gene lost 4 bases and the J gene lost 4 bases, with 10 bases spanning the gap. The CDR3 is 14 amino acids. In DNA, the CDR3 is TGTGCCAGCAGTTGGGGACCCAGCACCGGGGAGCTGTTTTTT. As protein: CASSWGPSTGELFF.

This clonotype came up many times. The junction departs from germline at one end; a sequencing error may be responsible. The rearrangement joins TRBV5-1 to TRBJ2-7, with 12 bases aligning to TRBD2. The CDR3 spans 15 residues. CDR1 and CDR2 (germline): SGHRS, YFSETQ. In DNA, the CDR3 is TGTGCCAGCAGCCCTGGACTAGCGGGAACCTACGAGCAGTACTTC. Translated, it gives CASSPGLAGTYEQYF.

The V call is TRBV29-1, the J call TRBJ1-6; TRBD1 agrees at 10 bases. Germline V gives CDR1 SQVTM, CDR2 ANQGSEA. The CDR3 covers 14 residues. V trimming: 4 bases; J trimming: 6 bases; junction bases outside the gene matches: 3. CDR3 in DNA: TGCAGCGTTGCGACAGGGGGCCCTAATTCACCCCTCCACTTT. It is translated as CSVATGGPNSPLHF.

The V gene is TRBV15, the J gene TRBJ2-7; 7 bases match TRBD1. Germline CDR1 reads LNHNV; CDR2 reads YYDKDF (reference sequence). With 1 base clipped from V and 4 bases from J, the junction kept 1 base outside the gene matches. This CDR3 is 13 amino acids long. Here the CDR3 reads CATSRGDRYEQYF. The CDR3 nucleotides read TGTGCCACCAGCAGAGGGGACAGATACGAGCAGTACTTC.

The chain is built from TRBV10-3 and TRBJ2-4, with D maybe TRBD2 (6 bases). The CDR3 extends over 14 amino acids. Per the germline V gene, CDR1 is ENHRY and CDR2 is SYGVKD. Trimming shortened V by 5 bases and J by 6 bases, and 14 bases separated the two germline ends. CDR3 region: CAISSLMGGNIQYF. As DNA, the CDR3 is TGTGCCATCAGTTCATTGATGGGAGGAAACATTCAGTACTTC.

The V and J genes are TRBV20-1 and TRBJ2-3, with TRBD2 matching 13 bases. Germline V gene data show CDR1 as DFQATT and CDR2 as SNEGSKA (reference sequence). V dropped 6 bases and J dropped 4; count of bases not matched to a gene: 1. The CDR3 totals 13 residues. This CDR3 reads CSAGLAGADTQYF. The DNA of the CDR3 is TGCAGTGCCGGACTAGCGGGAGCAGATACGCAGTATTTT.

This chain uses TRBV28 with TRBJ2-5, with TRBD1 as a possible D gene (6 bases). The V end was cut by 4 bases, the J end by 6 bases, with 9 bases between. Germline CDR1 and CDR2: MDHEN and SYDVKM. This CDR3 region has 12 residues. This CDR3 reads CASSWGRKTQYF. The CDR3 DNA sequence: TGTGCCAGCAGTTGGGGGCGGAAGACCCAGTACTTC.

The chain's CDR3 is CASSHSGSQNNEQFF. The CDR3 DNA reads TGCGCCAGCAGCCACAGCGGGAGTCAGAACAATGAGCAGTTCTTC. The rearrangement joins TRBV5-1 to TRBJ2-1, with TRBD2 matching over 8 bases. V shed 4 bases and J 5 bases; nucleotides not matched to a gene: 8. Germline loops: CDR1 SGHRS, CDR2 YFSETQ. CDR3 size: 15 residues.

This clonotype was detected only a few times. The chain carries TRBV9 and TRBJ2-1; D ambiguous. V lost 3 bases and J 4 bases, leaving 14 bases between the germline ends. Germline loops: CDR1 SGDLS, CDR2 YYNGEE. The CDR3 spans 15 residues. CDR3 coding DNA: TGTGCCAGCAGCGCCCCCCCAGGAAGTTACAATGAGCAGTTCTTC. Translated, it gives CASSAPPGSYNEQFF.

This clonotype was found many times. This sequence joins TRBV11-2 and TRBJ2-3; 11 nucleotides agree with TRBD2. In germline, CDR1 is SGHAT, CDR2 FQNNGV. V was clipped by 5 bases and J by 4 bases; unmatched bases: 2. The CDR3 runs 14 residues. CDR3 residues: CASSPTSGADTQYF. DNA of the CDR3: TGTGCCAGCAGCCCGACTAGCGGGGCAGATACGCAGTATTTT.